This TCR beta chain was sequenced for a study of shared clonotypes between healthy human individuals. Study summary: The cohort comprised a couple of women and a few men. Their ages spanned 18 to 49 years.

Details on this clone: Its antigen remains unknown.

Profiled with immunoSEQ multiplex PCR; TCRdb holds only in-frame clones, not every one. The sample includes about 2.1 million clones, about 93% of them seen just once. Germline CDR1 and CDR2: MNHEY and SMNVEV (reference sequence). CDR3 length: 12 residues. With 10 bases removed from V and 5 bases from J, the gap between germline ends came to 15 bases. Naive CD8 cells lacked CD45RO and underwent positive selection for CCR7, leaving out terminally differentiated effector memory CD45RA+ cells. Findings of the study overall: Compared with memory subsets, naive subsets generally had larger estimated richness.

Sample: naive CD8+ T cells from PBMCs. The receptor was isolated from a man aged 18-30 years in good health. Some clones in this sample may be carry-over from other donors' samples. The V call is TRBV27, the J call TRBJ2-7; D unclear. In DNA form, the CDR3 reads TGTGCCACCCTGATCCCTCCCCACGAGCAGTACTTC. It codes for CATLIPPHEQYF.